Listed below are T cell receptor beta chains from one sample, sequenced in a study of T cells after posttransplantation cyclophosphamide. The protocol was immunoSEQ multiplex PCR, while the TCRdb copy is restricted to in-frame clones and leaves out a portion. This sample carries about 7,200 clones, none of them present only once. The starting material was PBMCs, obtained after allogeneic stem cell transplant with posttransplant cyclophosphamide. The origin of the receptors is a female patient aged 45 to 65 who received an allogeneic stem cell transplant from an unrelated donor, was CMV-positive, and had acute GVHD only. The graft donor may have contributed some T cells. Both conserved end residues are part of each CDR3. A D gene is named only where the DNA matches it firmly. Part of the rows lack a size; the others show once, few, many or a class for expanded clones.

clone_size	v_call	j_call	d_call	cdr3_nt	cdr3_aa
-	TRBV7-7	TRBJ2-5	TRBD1	TGTGCTAGCGGCTTAGACGCGGGACAGGGAGAGACCCAGTACTTC	CASGLDAGQGETQYF
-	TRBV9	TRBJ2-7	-	TGTGCCAGCAGCGTCGACAGCCGTAACCCCGAGCAGTACTTC	CASSVDSRNPEQYF
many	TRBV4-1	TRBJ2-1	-	TGCGCCAGCAGCCAGGCCCCTTTTGCAGGATTCTACAATGAGCAGTTCTTC	CASSQAPFAGFYNEQFF
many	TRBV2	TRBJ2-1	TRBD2	TGTGCCAGCAAGGGACTAGCGGGATTGGTATCCTACAATGAGCAGTTCTTC	CASKGLAGLVSYNEQFF
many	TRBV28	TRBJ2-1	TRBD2	TGTGCCAGCAGTTTACTAGCGGGAGCGAACAATGAGCAGTTCTTC	CASSLLAGANNEQFF
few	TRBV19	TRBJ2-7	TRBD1	TGTGCCAGTAGTCCGGGACAGGGAGGCTACGAGCAGTACTTC	CASSPGQGGYEQYF
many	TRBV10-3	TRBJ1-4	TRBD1	TGTGCCATCAGTGTGGGACAGGGAATTAATGAAAAACTGTTTTTT	CAISVGQGINEKLFF
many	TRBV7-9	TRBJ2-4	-	TGTGCCAGCAGCGTGACAGTCGCGGGGAACATTCAGTACTTC	CASSVTVAGNIQYF
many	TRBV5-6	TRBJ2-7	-	TGTGCCAGCGGGAGGGGGAGCTACGAGCAGTACTTC	CASGRGSYEQYF
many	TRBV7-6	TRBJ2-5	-	TGTGCCAGCAGCCCCCTCCAGGGGTCGGAGACCCAGTACTTC	CASSPLQGSETQYF
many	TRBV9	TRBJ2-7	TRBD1	TGTGCCAGCAGTCCGGGACAGACCTACGAGCAGTACTTC	CASSPGQTYEQYF
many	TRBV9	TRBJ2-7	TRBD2	TGTGCCAGCAGCGTAGCCCCCTCTAGCGGGGGAGGTTCCTACGAGCAGTACTTC	CASSVAPSSGGGSYEQYF
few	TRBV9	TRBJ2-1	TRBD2	TGTGCCAGCAGCGGAGGACTAGCGGGAGGGCTGTCCTACAATGAGCAGTTCTTC	CASSGGLAGGLSYNEQFF
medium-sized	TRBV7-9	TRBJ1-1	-	TGTGCCAGCAGCTACCCGGCAGGGAACACTGAAGCTTTCTTT	CASSYPAGNTEAFF
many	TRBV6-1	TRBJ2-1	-	TGTGCCAGCAGTGTGAGTAGAGTCAATGAGCAGTTCTTC	CASSVSRVNEQFF
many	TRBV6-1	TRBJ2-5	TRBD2	TGTGCCAGCAGTGAAGAGGGCGGGAGGAAGACCCAGTACTTC	CASSEEGGRKTQYF
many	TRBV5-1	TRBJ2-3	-	TGCGCCAGCAGCTGGGGGGACAGAACTACCACAGATACGCAGTATTTT	CASSWGDRTTTDTQYF
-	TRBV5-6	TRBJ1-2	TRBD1	TGTGCCAGCAGCCCGCCCCCAGGGGGCGGGTATGGCTACACCTTC	CASSPPPGGGYGYTF
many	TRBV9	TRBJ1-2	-	TGTGCCAGCAGCGAGGACAGCTTCCCGGTCTACACCTTC	CASSEDSFPVYTF
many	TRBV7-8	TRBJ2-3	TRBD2	TGTGCCAGCAGCTTGCCCACTAGCGGGAGGAGAGATACGCAGTATTTT	CASSLPTSGRRDTQYF
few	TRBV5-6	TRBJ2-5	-	TGTGCCAGCAGCCTAAAAGCAGGGTATGAGACCCAGTACTTC	CASSLKAGYETQYF
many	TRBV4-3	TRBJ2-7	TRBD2	TGCGCCAGCAGCCAAGGCCGACTAGCTTACGAGCAGTACTTC	CASSQGRLAYEQYF
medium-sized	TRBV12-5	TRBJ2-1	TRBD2	TGTGCTAGTGGTTTGTCAATAGCGGGAGAACCCAATGAGCAGTTCTTC	CASGLSIAGEPNEQFF
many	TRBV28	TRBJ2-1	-	TGTGCCAGCAGTTTAATGGGGGCGCTAGACAATGAGCAGTTCTTC	CASSLMGALDNEQFF
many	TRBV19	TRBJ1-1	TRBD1	TGTGCCAGTAGCTTTTTGACAGGGCGCGCTGAAGCTTTCTTT	CASSFLTGRAEAFF
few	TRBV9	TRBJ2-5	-	TGTGCCAGCAGCGTAGAGCGAGACGTAGGCAACGGGGAGACCCAGTACTTC	CASSVERDVGNGETQYF
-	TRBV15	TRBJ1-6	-	TGTGCCACCAGCACCCTGCTGGGGGGGCGTTCACCCCTCCACTTT	CATSTLLGGRSPLHF
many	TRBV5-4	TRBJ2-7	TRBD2	TGTGCCAGCAGCTTGGCTAGGTCTAGCGGCTACGAGCAGTACTTC	CASSLARSSGYEQYF
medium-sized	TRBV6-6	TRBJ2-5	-	TGTGCCAGCAGTCACGAGGGGGTGGAGACCCAGTACTTC	CASSHEGVETQYF
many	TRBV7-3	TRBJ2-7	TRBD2	TGTGCCAGCAGCCCACCTGAGCGGGAGGGCCCCTACGAGCAGTACTTC	CASSPPEREGPYEQYF
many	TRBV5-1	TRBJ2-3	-	TGCGCCAGCAGCCGGACTGGATCCACAGATACGCAGTATTTT	CASSRTGSTDTQYF
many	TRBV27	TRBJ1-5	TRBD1	TGTGCCAGCAGTCCATGGACAGGGATTAACAATCAGCCCCAGCATTTT	CASSPWTGINNQPQHF
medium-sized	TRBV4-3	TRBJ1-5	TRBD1	TGCGCCAGCAGCCAAGATAAACAGGGGGGTCAGCCCCAGCATTTT	CASSQDKQGGQPQHF
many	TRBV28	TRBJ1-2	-	TGTGCCAGCAGTTTGTCAGGGTATGGCTACACCTTC	CASSLSGYGYTF
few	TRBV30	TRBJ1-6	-	TGTGCCTGGAGTGTTGCCAGAGCCTACAGCTCCTATAATTCACCCCTCCACTTT	CAWSVARAYSSYNSPLHF
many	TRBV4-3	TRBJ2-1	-	TGCGCCAGCAGCCAAGATAGCTCAAGGAATGAGCAGTTCTTC	CASSQDSSRNEQFF
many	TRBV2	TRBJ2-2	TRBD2	TGTGCCAGCAGTGTCCGGACTAGCGGGAGAACCGGGGAGCTGTTTTTT	CASSVRTSGRTGELFF
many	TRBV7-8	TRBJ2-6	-	TGTGCCAGCAGCCCTCGATGGGAGGCACCCTGGAGGGGGGCCAACGTCCTGACTTTC	CASSPRWEAPWRGANVLTF
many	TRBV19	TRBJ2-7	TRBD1	TGTGCCAGTAGTCCGGGACAGGGAGGCTACGAGCAGTACTTC	CASSPGQGGYEQYF
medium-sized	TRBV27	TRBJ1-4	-	TGTGCCAGCAAAGAGGGGGATGAAAAACTGTTTTTT	CASKEGDEKLFF
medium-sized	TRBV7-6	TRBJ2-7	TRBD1	TGTGCCAGCAGCTGGGGACAGGGGAGCTCCTACGAGCAGTACTTC	CASSWGQGSSYEQYF
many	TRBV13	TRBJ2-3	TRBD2	TGTGCCAGCAGCTTATTACGGGAGGGCCCCGATACGCAGTATTTT	CASSLLREGPDTQYF
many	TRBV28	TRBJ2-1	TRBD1	TGTGCCAGCAGTCCATCGGGACAGGGTAGAGTTTACAATGAGCAGTTCTTC	CASSPSGQGRVYNEQFF
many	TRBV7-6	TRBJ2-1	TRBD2	TGTGCCAGCAGCCCGGGACTAGCGAGGCAGTTCTTC	CASSPGLARQFF
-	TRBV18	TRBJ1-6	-	TGTGCCAGCTCGCCCCCTCTAAGGGGGAATAATTCACCCCTCCACTTT	CASSPPLRGNNSPLHF
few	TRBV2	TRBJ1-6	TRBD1	TGTGCCAGCAGCGACAGGGTTTCACCCCTCCACTTT	CASSDRVSPLHF
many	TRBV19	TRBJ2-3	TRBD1	TGTGCCAGTAAAGGACAGGGATTGGGACCAGATACGCAGTATTTT	CASKGQGLGPDTQYF
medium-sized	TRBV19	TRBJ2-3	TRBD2	TGTGCCAGTAGTGGGGGGGAAACAGATACGCAGTATTTT	CASSGGETDTQYF
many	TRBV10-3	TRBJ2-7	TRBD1	TGTGCCATCAACCTGACAGGGGAGGAGATAATGTTCGAGCAGTACTTC	CAINLTGEEIMFEQYF
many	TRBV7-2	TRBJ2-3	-	TGTGCCAGCAGCTTAATGCGGGGGCCTACAGTGGATACGCAGTATTTT	CASSLMRGPTVDTQYF
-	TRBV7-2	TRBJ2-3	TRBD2	TGTGCCAGCAGCGACTCGGGACTAGCAATGGATACGCAGTATTTT	CASSDSGLAMDTQYF
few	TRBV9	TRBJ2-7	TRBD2	TGTGCCAGCAGCGTAGCTGAGGGACTAGCGCACGAGCAGTACTTC	CASSVAEGLAHEQYF
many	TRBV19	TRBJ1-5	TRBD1	TGTGCCAGTAGTCGACAGGGTAAGAGCAATCAGCCCCAGCATTTT	CASSRQGKSNQPQHF
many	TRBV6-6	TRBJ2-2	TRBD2	TGTGCCAGCATAACTAGCGGGAGGGCCCTCGGCGGGGAGCTGTTTTTT	CASITSGRALGGELFF
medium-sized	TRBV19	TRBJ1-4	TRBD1	TGTGCCAGTAGTATGAACTCCGGGACAGGGAATGAAAAACTGTTTTTT	CASSMNSGTGNEKLFF
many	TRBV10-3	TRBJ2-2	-	TGTGCCATCAAGCGGCCAGGGGACACCGGGGAGCTGTTTTTT	CAIKRPGDTGELFF
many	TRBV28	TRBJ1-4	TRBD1	TGTGCCAGCAGTTCGCCCAGACAGGGGATTAATGAAAAACTGTTTTTT	CASSSPRQGINEKLFF
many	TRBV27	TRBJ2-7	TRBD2	TGTGCCAGCAGTTTAAGGCGGGGGGGCTACGAGCAGTACTTC	CASSLRRGGYEQYF
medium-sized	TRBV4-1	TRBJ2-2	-	TGCGCCAGCAGCCAAAAGGAGGCGACGAACACCGGGGAGCTGTTTTTT	CASSQKEATNTGELFF